This T cell receptor (beta chain) was documented in a study of CD8+ T cells in alopecia areata. The investigators collected lesional scalp punch biopsies and peripheral blood from alopecia areata patients. Sequencing templates came from extracted RNA that was reverse transcribed into cDNA. Produced via immunoSEQ multiplex PCR; TCRdb's table is partial and in-frame only. The sample consists of about 110,000 clones, under 65% of them appearing once. The material sequenced was NKG2D-low CD8+ T cells sorted from blood. The receptor was derived from a human donor with alopecia areata.

The CDR3 is CASSLSDPGPVFLYNEQFF. As DNA, the CDR3 is TGTGCCAGCAGTTTATCTGACCCGGGGCCGGTTTTCCTCTACAATGAGCAGTTCTTC. This rearrangement joins TRBV28 to TRBJ2-1; D is perhaps TRBD1 or TRBD2 (5 bases each). CDR1 is MDHEN and CDR2 is SYDVKM in the germline V gene. The length of the CDR3 is 19 residues. Trimming cost V 1 base and J 3 bases, with 22 bases left between them.